The table lists the clone carrying this T cell receptor (beta chain) with many counts. Its antigen is unidentified. This sample stems from a study of regulatory T cells in long-lasting Graves disease. Study conclusions and caveats: TCR diversity in persistent Graves' patients was below that of newly diagnosed ones. Study was limited to peripheral blood, excluding thyroid tissue.

Sample time point: newly diagnosed GD, antithyroid drugs for less than 3 months. RNA extracted from PBMCs served as the sequencing template. It was by American Thyroid Association guidelines that Graves' disease was diagnosed. EDTA tubes received about 9.4 milliliters of drawn peripheral blood. Assembly of TCR beta libraries relied on iRepertoire HTBI primers together with Arm-PCR of CDR3 regions. Each CDR3 protein gets one entry after TCRdb re-called the multiplex PCR reads with MiXCR. The sample carries over 350,000 distinct CDR3 sequences, about 14% recorded once. Germline CDR1 reads SGHTA; CDR2 reads FQGNSA. This CDR3 has 15 residues. The V end was cut by 4 bases, the J end by 6 bases, with 15 bases between. Separately, the same data were catalogued under a study of T cells in Graves' hyperthyroidism and ophthalmopathy.

This chain connects TRBV7-2 to TRBJ2-2; tentative D call: TRBD2 (5 bases). The sequences come from peripheral blood mononuclear cells (PBMCs), collected at new diagnosis, from a patient treated with antithyroid drugs. The sequence came from a woman between 45 and 65 years old with Graves disease. The CDR3 reads CASSSGPTSSGELFF. CDR3 coding DNA: TGTGCCAGCAGCTCAGGTCCCACTAGTTCCGGGGAGCTGTTTTTT.